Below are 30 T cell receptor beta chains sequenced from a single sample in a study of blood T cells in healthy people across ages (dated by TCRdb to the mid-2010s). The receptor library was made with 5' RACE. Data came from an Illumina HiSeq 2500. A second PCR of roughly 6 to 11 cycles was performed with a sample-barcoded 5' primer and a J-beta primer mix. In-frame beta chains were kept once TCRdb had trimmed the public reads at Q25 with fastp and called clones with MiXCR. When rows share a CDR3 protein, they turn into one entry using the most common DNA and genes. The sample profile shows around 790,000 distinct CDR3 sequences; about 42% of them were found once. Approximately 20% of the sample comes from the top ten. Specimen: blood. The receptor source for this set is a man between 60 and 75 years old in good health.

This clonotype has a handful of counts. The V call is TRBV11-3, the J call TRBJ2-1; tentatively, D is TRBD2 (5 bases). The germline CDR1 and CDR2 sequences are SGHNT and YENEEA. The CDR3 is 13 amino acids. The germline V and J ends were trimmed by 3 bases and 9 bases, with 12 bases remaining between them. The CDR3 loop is CASSFYSSSEQFF. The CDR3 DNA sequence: TGTGCCAGCAGCTTCTACTCTAGCAGTGAGCAGTTCTTC.

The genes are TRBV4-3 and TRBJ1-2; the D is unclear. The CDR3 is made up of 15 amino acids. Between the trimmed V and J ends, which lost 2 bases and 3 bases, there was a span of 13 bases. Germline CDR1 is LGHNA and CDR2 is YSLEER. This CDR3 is CASSQIGRNYYGYTF. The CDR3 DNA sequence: TGCGCCAGCAGCCAAATTGGCCGGAACTACTATGGCTACACCTTC.

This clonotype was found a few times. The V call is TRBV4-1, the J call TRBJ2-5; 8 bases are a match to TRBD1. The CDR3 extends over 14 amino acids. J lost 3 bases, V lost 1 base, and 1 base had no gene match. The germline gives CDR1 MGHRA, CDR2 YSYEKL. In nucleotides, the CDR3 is TGCGCCAGCAGCCAAGCGGACAGGGAAGAGACCCAGTACTTC. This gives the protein CASSQADREETQYF.

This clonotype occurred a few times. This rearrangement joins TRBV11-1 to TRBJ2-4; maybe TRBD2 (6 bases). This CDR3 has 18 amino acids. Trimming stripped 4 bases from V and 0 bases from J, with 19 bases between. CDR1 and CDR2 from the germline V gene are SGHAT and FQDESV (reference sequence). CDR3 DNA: TGTGCCAGCAGCTCCTCCTCGCGGGGAAATCTAGCCAAAAACATTCAGTACTTC. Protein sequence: CASSSSSRGNLAKNIQYF.

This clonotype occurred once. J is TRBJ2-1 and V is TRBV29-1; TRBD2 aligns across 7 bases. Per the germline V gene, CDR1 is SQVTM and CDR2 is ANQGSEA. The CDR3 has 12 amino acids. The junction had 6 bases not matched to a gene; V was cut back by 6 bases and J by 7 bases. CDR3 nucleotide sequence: TGCAGCGTCTCCAGGCGGGGGAATGAGCAGTTCTTC. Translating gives CSVSRRGNEQFF.

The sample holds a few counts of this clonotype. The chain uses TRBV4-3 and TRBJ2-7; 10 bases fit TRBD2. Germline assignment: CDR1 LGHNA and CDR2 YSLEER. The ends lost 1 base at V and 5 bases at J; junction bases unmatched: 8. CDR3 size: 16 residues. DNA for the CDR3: TGCGCCAGCAGCCAAGCCCCTAGCGGGGGCGTCAACGAGCAGTACTTC. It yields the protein CASSQAPSGGVNEQYF.

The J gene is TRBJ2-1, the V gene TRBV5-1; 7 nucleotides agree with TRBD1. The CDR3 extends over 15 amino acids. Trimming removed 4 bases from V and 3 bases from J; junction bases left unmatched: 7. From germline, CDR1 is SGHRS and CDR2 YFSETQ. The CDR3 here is CASSLGQAGYNEQFF. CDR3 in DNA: TGCGCCAGCAGCCTAGGACAGGCGGGCTACAATGAGCAGTTCTTC.

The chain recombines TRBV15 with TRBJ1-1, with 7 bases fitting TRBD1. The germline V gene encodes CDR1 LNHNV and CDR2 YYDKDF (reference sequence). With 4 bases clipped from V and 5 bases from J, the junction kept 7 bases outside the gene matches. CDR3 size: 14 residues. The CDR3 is CATSNRGIRTEAFF. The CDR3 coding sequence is TGTGCCACCAGCAACAGGGGAATTAGGACTGAAGCTTTCTTT.

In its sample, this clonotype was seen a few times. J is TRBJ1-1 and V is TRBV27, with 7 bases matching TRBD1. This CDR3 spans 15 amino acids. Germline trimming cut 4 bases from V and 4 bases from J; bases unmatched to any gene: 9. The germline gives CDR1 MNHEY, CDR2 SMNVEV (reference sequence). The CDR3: CASSSGRGVGTEAFF. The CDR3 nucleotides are TGTGCCAGCAGTTCGGGCAGGGGGGTTGGCACTGAAGCTTTCTTT.

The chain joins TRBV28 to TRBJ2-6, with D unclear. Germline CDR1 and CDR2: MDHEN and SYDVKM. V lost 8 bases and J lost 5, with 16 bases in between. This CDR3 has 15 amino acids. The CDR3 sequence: CASLPFESWANVLTF. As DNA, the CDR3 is TGTGCCAGCCTCCCCTTTGAGTCTTGGGCCAACGTCCTGACTTTC.

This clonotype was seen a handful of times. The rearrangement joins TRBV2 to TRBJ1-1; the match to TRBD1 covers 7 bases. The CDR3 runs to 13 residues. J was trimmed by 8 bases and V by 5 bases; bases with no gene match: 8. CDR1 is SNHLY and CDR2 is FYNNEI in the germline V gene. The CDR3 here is CASSQGLQGEAFF. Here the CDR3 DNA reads TGTGCCAGCAGTCAGGGGCTACAGGGGGAAGCTTTCTTT.

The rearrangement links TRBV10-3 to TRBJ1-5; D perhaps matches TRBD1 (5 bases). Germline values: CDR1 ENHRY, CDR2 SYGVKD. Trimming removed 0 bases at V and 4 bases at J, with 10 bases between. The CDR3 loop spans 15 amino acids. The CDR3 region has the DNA TGTGCCATCAGTGAGTCGGACACAGCTAATCAGCCCCAGCATTTT. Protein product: CAISESDTANQPQHF.

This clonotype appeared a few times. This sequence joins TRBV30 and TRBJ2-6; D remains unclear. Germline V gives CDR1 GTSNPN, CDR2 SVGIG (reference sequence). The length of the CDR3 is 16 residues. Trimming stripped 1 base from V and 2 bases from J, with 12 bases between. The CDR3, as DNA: TGTGCCTGGAGTGGCAGTGAGCTTACTGGGGCCAACGTCCTGACTTTC. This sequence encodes CAWSGSELTGANVLTF.

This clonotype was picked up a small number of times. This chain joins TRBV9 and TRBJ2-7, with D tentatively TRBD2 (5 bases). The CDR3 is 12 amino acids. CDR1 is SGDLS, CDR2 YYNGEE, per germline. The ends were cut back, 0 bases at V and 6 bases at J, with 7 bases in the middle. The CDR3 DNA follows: TGTGCCAGCAGCGTAGCGGCGGGCGAGCAGTACTTC. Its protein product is CASSVAAGEQYF.

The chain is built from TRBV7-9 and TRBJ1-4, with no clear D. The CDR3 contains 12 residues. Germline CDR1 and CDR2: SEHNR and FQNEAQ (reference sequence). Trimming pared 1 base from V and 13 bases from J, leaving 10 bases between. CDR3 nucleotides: TGTGCCAGCAGCTTAGGCTCGACGGCACTGTTTTTT. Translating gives CASSLGSTALFF.

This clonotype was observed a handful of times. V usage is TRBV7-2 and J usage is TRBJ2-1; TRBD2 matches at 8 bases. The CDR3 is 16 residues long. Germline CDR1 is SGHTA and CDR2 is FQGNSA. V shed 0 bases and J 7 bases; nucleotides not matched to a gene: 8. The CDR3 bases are TGTGCCAGCAGCTTAGCAAGGCGGGGGGCCTGGAATGAGCAGTTCTTC. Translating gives CASSLARRGAWNEQFF.

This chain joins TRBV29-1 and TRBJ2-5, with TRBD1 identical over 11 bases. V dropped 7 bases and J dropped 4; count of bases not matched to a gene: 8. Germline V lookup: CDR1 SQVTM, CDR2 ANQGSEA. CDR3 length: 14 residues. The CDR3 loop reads CSGGQGAGGETQYF. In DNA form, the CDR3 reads TGCAGCGGAGGACAGGGGGCGGGTGGAGAGACCCAGTACTTC.

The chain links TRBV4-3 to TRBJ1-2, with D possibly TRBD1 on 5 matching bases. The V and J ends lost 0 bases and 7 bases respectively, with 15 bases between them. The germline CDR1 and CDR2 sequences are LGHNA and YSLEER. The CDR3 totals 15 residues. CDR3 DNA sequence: TGCGCCAGCAGCCAAGAAGGGACCGGCCTAAGTGGCTACACCTTC. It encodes CASSQEGTGLSGYTF.

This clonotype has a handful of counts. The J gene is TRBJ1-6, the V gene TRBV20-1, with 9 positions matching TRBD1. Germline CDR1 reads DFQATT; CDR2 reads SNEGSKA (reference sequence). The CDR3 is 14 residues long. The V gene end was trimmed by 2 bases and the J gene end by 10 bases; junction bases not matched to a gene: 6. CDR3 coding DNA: TGCAGTGCTAGATCTACAGGGGGCCAATCACCCCTCCACTTT. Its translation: CSARSTGGQSPLHF.

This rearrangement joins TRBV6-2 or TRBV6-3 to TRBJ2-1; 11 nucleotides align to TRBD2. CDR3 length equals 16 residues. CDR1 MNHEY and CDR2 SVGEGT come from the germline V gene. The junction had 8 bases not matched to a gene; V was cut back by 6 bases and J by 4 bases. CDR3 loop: CASRTGLAGLYNEQFF. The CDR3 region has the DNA TGTGCCAGCAGGACCGGACTAGCGGGTCTTTACAATGAGCAGTTCTTC.

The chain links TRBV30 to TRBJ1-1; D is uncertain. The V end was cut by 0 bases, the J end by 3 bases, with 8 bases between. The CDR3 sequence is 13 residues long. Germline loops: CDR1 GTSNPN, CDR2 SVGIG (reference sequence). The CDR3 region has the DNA TGTGCCTGGAGTGTAACCAGAGACACTGAAGCTTTCTTT. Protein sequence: CAWSVTRDTEAFF.

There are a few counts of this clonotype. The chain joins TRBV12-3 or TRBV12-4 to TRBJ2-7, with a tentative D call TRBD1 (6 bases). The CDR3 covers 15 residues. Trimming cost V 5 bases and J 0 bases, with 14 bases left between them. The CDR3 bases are TGTGCCAGCAGTCCACATGTAGGGGGCTCCTACGAGCAGTACTTC. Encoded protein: CASSPHVGGSYEQYF.

CDR3 sequence: CASSLLEVSKNIQYF. The CDR3 region has the DNA TGTGCCAGCAGCTTGCTGGAGGTGTCCAAAAACATTCAGTACTTC. The V call is TRBV5-6, the J call TRBJ2-4; perhaps TRBD2 as D (5 bases). CDR3 size: 15 residues. The V end was cut by 1 base, the J end by 2 bases, with 10 bases between. Germline assignment: CDR1 SGHDT and CDR2 YYEEEE. The full variable domain, with the rest looked up from reference TRBV5-6 and TRBJ2-4, is DAGVTQSPTHLIKTRGQQVTLRCSPKSGHDTVSWYQQALGQGPQFIFQYYEEEERQRGNFPDRFSGHQFPNYSSELNVNALLLGDSALYLCASSLLEVSKNIQYFGAGTRLSVL.

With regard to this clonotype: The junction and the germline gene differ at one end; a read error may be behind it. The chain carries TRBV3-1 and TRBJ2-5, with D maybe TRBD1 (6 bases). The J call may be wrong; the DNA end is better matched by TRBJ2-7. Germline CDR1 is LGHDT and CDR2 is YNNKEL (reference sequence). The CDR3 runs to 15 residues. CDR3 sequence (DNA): TGTGCCAGCGGCCAAGACGTCAGGGGCTCCTACGAGCAGTACTTC. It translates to CASGQDVRGSYEQYF.

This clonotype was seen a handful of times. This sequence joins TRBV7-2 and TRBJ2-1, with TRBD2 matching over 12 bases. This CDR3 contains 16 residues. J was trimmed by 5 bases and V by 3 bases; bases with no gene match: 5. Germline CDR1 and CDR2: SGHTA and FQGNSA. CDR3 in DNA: TGTGCCAGCAGCTTGACAGGACTAGCGGGACACAATGAGCAGTTCTTC. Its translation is CASSLTGLAGHNEQFF.

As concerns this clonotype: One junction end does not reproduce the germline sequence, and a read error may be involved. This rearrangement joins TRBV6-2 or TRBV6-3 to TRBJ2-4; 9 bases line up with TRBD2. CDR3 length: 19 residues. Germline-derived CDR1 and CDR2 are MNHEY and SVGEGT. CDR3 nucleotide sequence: TGTGCCAGCAGCCGAGCCGGGACTAGCAGGGGGAAGGCCAAGAACATTCAGTACTTC. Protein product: CASSRAGTSRGKAKNIQYF.

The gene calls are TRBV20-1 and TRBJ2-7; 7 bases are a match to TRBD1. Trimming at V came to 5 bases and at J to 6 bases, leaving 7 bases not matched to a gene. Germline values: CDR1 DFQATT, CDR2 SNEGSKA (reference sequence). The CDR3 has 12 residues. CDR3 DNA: TGCAGTGCTGAACAAGGGACAGCCGAGCAGTACTTC. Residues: CSAEQGTAEQYF.

This chain's CDR3 is CASRGGPGKETQYF. Here the CDR3 DNA reads TGTGCCAGCAGAGGGGGCCCTGGGAAAGAGACCCAGTACTTC. The V call is TRBV6-2 or TRBV6-3, the J call TRBJ2-5; 7 positions match TRBD1. The CDR3 contains 14 residues. With V trimmed by 6 bases and J by 3 bases, 7 bases remained unmatched. CDR1 is MNHEY and CDR2 is SVGEGT in the germline V gene.

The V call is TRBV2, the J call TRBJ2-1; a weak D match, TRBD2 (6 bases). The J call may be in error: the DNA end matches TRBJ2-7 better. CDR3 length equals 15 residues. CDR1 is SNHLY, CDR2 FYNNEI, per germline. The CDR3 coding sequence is TGTGCCAGCAGTCCAAAGCGGGCCCATTTAAATGAGCAGTACTTC. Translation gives CASSPKRAHLNEQYF.

The CDR3 nucleotides are TGTGCCAGCAGCGGTGCGGGGGCCGGCTATGGCTACACCTTC. The encoded protein is CASSGAGAGYGYTF. The rearrangement uses TRBV5-5 and TRBJ1-2; TRBD1 is a possible D gene (6 bases). V was cut by 4 bases and J by 4 bases, with 14 bases left in between. Per the germline V gene, CDR1 is SGHKS and CDR2 is YYEKEE (reference sequence). This CDR3 has 14 residues.